A selection of T cell receptor beta chains follows, all from one sample in a study of T cell repertoires in cytomegalovirus infection. These receptors' antigens are unknown. TCRdb redid the calling of the reads with MiXCR, one entry per CDR3 protein. The data show roughly 800,000 distinct CDR3 sequences, almost 30% seen once. Sequenced here: cultured CD8+ T cells from PBMCs, sampled from culture after CMV antigen stimulation. Receptor source: a human donor in good health (CMV status not recorded). Some clones in this sample may be carry-over from other donors' samples. Each CDR3 is given with its conserved first and last residue. Fields, in order: CDR3 DNA, CDR3 protein, J gene, D gene, V gene, clone size. D genes are given only for firm matches. Clone size, where shown, is once, few, many, or a class for clones that have expanded.

CDR3 DNA: TGTGCCAGCAGCGTTGGTTACACCGGGGAGCTGTTTTTT; CDR3 protein: CASSVGYTGELFF; J gene: TRBJ2-2; D gene: NA; V gene: TRBV28; clone size: NA
CDR3 DNA: TGTGCCAGCAGCTTATCGTCCCAGGGGTCCTATCCGGGACCCACCCTCGACTGGAAACCTGAAGCTTTCTTT; CDR3 protein: CASSLSSQGSYPGPTLDWKPEAFF; J gene: TRBJ1-1; D gene: NA; V gene: TRBV7-6; clone size: many
CDR3 DNA: TGTGCCAGCAGTTTACGCCTGGGACATCTGAACACTGAAGCTTTCTTT; CDR3 protein: CASSLRLGHLNTEAFF; J gene: TRBJ1-1; D gene: NA; V gene: TRBV27; clone size: NA
CDR3 DNA: TGTGCCAGCAGTTCAATGGCTGAAGCTTTCTTT; CDR3 protein: CASSSMAEAFF; J gene: TRBJ1-1; D gene: NA; V gene: TRBV12-3/TRBV12-4; clone size: NA
CDR3 DNA: TGTGCCAGCAGCCCGGACAGGGGACCTTCACCCCTCCACTTT; CDR3 protein: CASSPDRGPSPLHF; J gene: TRBJ1-6; D gene: TRBD1; V gene: TRBV5-5; clone size: NA
CDR3 DNA: TGTGCCAGCAGTGTCGACAGGGCTGGAGGCTACACCTTC; CDR3 protein: CASSVDRAGGYTF; J gene: TRBJ1-2; D gene: TRBD1; V gene: TRBV7-6; clone size: NA
CDR3 DNA: TGTGCCAGCAGCCTTGCCACGGGGGATGAGCAGTTCTTC; CDR3 protein: CASSLATGDEQFF; J gene: TRBJ2-1; D gene: NA; V gene: TRBV7-2; clone size: many
CDR3 DNA: TGTGCCAGCAGCTTCCCTAAAGCCGACCCTACCACACCCCAAGAGAACACCGGGGAGCTGTTTTTT; CDR3 protein: CASSFPKADPTTPQENTGELFF; J gene: TRBJ2-2; D gene: NA; V gene: TRBV7-9; clone size: few
CDR3 DNA: TGTGCCAGCAGGCCTCTCCAGGGGGCAGGTCAGCCCCAGCATTTT; CDR3 protein: CASRPLQGAGQPQHF; J gene: TRBJ1-5; D gene: TRBD1; V gene: TRBV27; clone size: NA
CDR3 DNA: TGTGCCAGCAGCCCAGGGAGACTAGCGGGGGATAGTAGCACAGATACGCAGTATTTT; CDR3 protein: CASSPGRLAGDSSTDTQYF; J gene: TRBJ2-3; D gene: TRBD2; V gene: TRBV7-9; clone size: NA
CDR3 DNA: TGTGCCAGCAGCAGGACATTCGAAGCTTTCTTT; CDR3 protein: CASSRTFEAFF; J gene: TRBJ1-1; D gene: NA; V gene: TRBV7-8; clone size: few
CDR3 DNA: TGTGCCAGCAGTTTTGCAGGGGAGGATGAAAAACTGTTTTTT; CDR3 protein: CASSFAGEDEKLFF; J gene: TRBJ1-4; D gene: NA; V gene: TRBV28; clone size: once
CDR3 DNA: TGTGCCAGCAGTTACCACCAGGGCACAGATACGCAGTATTTT; CDR3 protein: CASSYHQGTDTQYF; J gene: TRBJ2-3; D gene: NA; V gene: TRBV28; clone size: NA
CDR3 DNA: TGCGCCAGCAGCTTGGCCACTAGCTCGGACATTCAGTACTTC; CDR3 protein: CASSLATSSDIQYF; J gene: TRBJ2-4; D gene: NA; V gene: TRBV5-1; clone size: few
CDR3 DNA: TGTGCCAGCAGCTTAACCCCAATCGTACCCGAGCCAAGTCCCCTCCCAACCTATGGCTACACCTTC; CDR3 protein: CASSLTPIVPEPSPLPTYGYTF; J gene: TRBJ1-2; D gene: NA; V gene: TRBV7-8; clone size: many
CDR3 DNA: TGTGCCAGCAGCCCACCGGGGGGGCTAATGAACACTGAAGCTTTCTTT; CDR3 protein: CASSPPGGLMNTEAFF; J gene: TRBJ1-1; D gene: NA; V gene: TRBV7-8; clone size: many
CDR3 DNA: TGTGCCATCAGTGACAACTACAATGGACTGTCGGTGTACTACGAGCAGTACTTC; CDR3 protein: CAISDNYNGLSVYYEQYF; J gene: TRBJ2-7; D gene: NA; V gene: TRBV10-3; clone size: NA